Presented here are 23 T cell receptor beta chains from one specimen sequenced in a study of cytomegalovirus exposure and HLA in healthy donors. The PCR made use of 60 Vbeta and 13 Jbeta primers. TCRdb keeps only in-frame clones here, not all; method: immunoSEQ multiplex PCR. The repertoire holds some 200,000 clones, around four fifths seen once, with about 2.6% in the top ten. What was sequenced was PBMCs. The receptors come from a middle-aged woman in good health and CMV-seronegative.

This chain connects TRBV5-4 to TRBJ2-7, with D perhaps TRBD2 (6 bases). CDR1 SGHNT and CDR2 YYREEE come from the germline V gene (reference sequence). The germline V and J ends were trimmed by 4 bases and 3 bases, with 14 bases remaining between them. The CDR3 length is 14 residues. The CDR3 coding sequence is TGTGCCAGCAGCGCAACTTTGGGGGGCTACGAGCAGTACTTC. This gives the protein CASSATLGGYEQYF.

This chain links TRBV20-1 with TRBJ1-1; D call uncertain. CDR3 size: 11 residues. V gave up 5 bases and J gave up 8 bases, with 12 bases separating them. Germline CDR1 DFQATT, CDR2 SNEGSKA (reference sequence). The CDR3 loop is CSAPNVAEAFF. The CDR3 DNA sequence: TGCAGTGCTCCCAACGTGGCCGAAGCTTTCTTT.

The V and J genes are TRBV7-9 and TRBJ1-2; D perhaps matches TRBD1 (6 bases). The CDR3 loop spans 14 amino acids. Germline CDR1 is SEHNR and CDR2 is FQNEAQ (reference sequence). V shed 2 bases and J shed 5 bases, with 12 bases lying between them. CDR3 nucleotide sequence: TGTGCCAGCAGCTTATTACAGGGCACGTATGGCTACACCTTC. As protein: CASSLLQGTYGYTF.

This clone was recorded once. The chain recombines TRBV7-9 with TRBJ2-3; 9 bases are a match to TRBD1. Germline V gene sequence: CDR1 SEHNR, CDR2 FQNEAQ (reference sequence). The CDR3 consists of 15 residues. J was trimmed by 6 bases and V by 5 bases; bases with no gene match: 9. The CDR3 bases are TGTGCCAGCAGCGTAGGGACAGGGAATTTGGATACGCAGTATTTT. Residues: CASSVGTGNLDTQYF.

Remarks on this clone: Other DNA sequences of this sample code for an identical CDR3. The rearrangement links TRBV9 to TRBJ2-7; D remains ambiguous. CDR3 length: 13 amino acids. The V gene lost 0 bases and the J gene lost 0 bases, with 4 bases spanning the gap. Germline CDR1 reads SGDLS; CDR2 reads YYNGEE. CDR3 sequence (DNA): TGTGCCAGCAGCGTAGGCAGCTCCTACGAGCAGTACTTC. This codes for CASSVGSSYEQYF.

V gene TRBV10-3 combines with J gene TRBJ1-1; 9 bases match TRBD1. Germline trimming cut 2 bases from V and 0 bases from J; bases unmatched to any gene: 1. Germline lookup yields CDR1 ENHRY and CDR2 SYGVKD. This CDR3 has 15 amino acids. The CDR3 bases are TGTGCCATCAGTGAGCGGACAGGGGTGAACACTGAAGCTTTCTTT. It is translated as CAISERTGVNTEAFF.

The rearrangement uses TRBV19 and TRBJ1-2; maybe TRBD1 (5 bases). Trimming pared 5 bases from V and 2 bases from J, leaving 12 bases between. Germline V lookup: CDR1 LNHDA, CDR2 SQIVND (reference sequence). The CDR3 covers 14 residues. This CDR3 reads CASSVPQGNYGYTF. Here the CDR3 DNA reads TGTGCCAGTAGTGTACCCCAGGGAAACTATGGCTACACCTTC.

The chain couples TRBV7-8 to TRBJ1-5, with 10 nucleotides matching TRBD1. The CDR3 has 16 residues. Trimming cost V 7 bases and J 2 bases; bases outside gene matches: 8. Germline CDR1 reads SGHVS; CDR2 reads FQNEAQ. CDR3 region: CASTLGQGVGNQPQHF. The CDR3 DNA reads TGTGCCAGCACCCTCGGACAGGGGGTAGGCAATCAGCCCCAGCATTTT.

This clone appeared a single time. The chain links TRBV7-3 to TRBJ2-1; TRBD2 aligns across 8 bases. The V gene's germline CDR1 is SGHTA and CDR2 FQGTGA. CDR3 size: 16 residues. The V gene end was trimmed by 3 bases and the J gene end by 4 bases; junction bases not matched to a gene: 8. The CDR3 nucleotides read TGTGCCAGCAGCTTGATGAGCGGGAGTTCATACAATGAGCAGTTCTTC. Translation: CASSLMSGSSYNEQFF.

The CDR3 spells CASSYSGANVLTF. The CDR3 nucleotides read TGTGCCAGCAGTTATAGCGGGGCCAACGTCCTGACTTTC. The chain employs TRBV27 and TRBJ2-6; D uncertain. The V gene's germline CDR1 is MNHEY and CDR2 SMNVEV (reference sequence). The germline V and J ends were trimmed by 4 bases and 4 bases, with 5 bases remaining between them. The CDR3 sequence is 13 residues long.

The chain carries TRBV7-2 and TRBJ1-1; tentative D call: TRBD1 (5 bases). With 1 base removed from V and 9 bases from J, the gap between germline ends came to 15 bases. This CDR3 has 14 residues. Germline loops: CDR1 SGHTA, CDR2 FQGNSA. CDR3 sequence reads: CASSLVAQGPKAFF. The CDR3 coding sequence is TGTGCCAGCAGCTTAGTTGCCCAGGGCCCTAAAGCTTTCTTT.

The gene calls are TRBV29-1 and TRBJ2-3; 10 bases map to TRBD2. Germline CDR1 and CDR2: SQVTM and ANQGSEA. The CDR3 has 14 amino acids. V shed 7 bases, J shed 6 bases, and the junction held 10 bases outside the gene matches. CDR3 sequence: CSAETSGLADTQYF. In DNA, the CDR3 is TGCAGCGCCGAGACTAGCGGGTTGGCGGATACGCAGTATTTT.

The chain carries TRBV4-1 and TRBJ2-7; 13 bases are shared with TRBD2. CDR1 and CDR2 (germline): MGHRA, YSYEKL. V trimming: 1 base; J trimming: 4 bases; junction bases outside the gene matches: 10. The CDR3 consists of 18 residues. The CDR3 reads CASSQVVLAGGSSYEQYF. For the CDR3, the DNA is TGCGCCAGCAGCCAAGTAGTACTAGCGGGAGGGAGTTCGTACGAGCAGTACTTC.

In its sample, this clone was seen a few times. The gene calls are TRBV19 and TRBJ2-7; D might be TRBD2 (7 bases). The CDR3 runs 15 residues. Germline assignment: CDR1 LNHDA and CDR2 SQIVND (reference sequence). Trimming took 5 bases from V and 0 from J, leaving 14 bases between them. In DNA form, the CDR3 reads TGTGCCAGTAGTTGGGGGGGCGGGGCCTCCTACGAGCAGTACTTC. It is translated as CASSWGGGASYEQYF.

V usage is TRBV18 and J usage is TRBJ2-7; TRBD2 matches 8 bases. The ends lost 3 bases at V and 2 bases at J; junction bases unmatched: 6. Germline V lookup: CDR1 KGHSH, CDR2 LQKENI. The CDR3 contains 15 residues. The CDR3 region is CASSPFLAGTYEQYF. The CDR3 DNA reads TGTGCCAGCTCACCCTTCCTAGCGGGTACCTACGAGCAGTACTTC.

The chain couples TRBV15 to TRBJ2-7; D may be TRBD2 (6 bases). CDR3 length equals 16 residues. Trimming took 3 bases from V and 3 from J, leaving 18 bases between them. Germline lookup yields CDR1 LNHNV and CDR2 YYDKDF (reference sequence). The CDR3 nucleotides read TGTGCCACCAGCAGGGGCCCGGGACTTTCGGTCTACGAGCAGTACTTC. It is translated as CATSRGPGLSVYEQYF.

In its sample, this clone was seen once. The chain is built from TRBV5-5 and TRBJ2-1, with 7 bases identical to TRBD1. V shed 4 bases, J shed 2 bases, and the junction held 6 bases outside the gene matches. This CDR3 has 15 residues. Germline CDR1 and CDR2: SGHKS and YYEKEE (reference sequence). CDR3 sequence: CASSIGTATYNEQFF. DNA of the CDR3: TGTGCCAGCAGCATCGGGACAGCGACCTACAATGAGCAGTTCTTC.

The chain carries TRBV19 and TRBJ2-7, with 7 bases lining up with TRBD1. Germline CDR1 is LNHDA and CDR2 is SQIVND (reference sequence). Trimming cost V 6 bases and J 5 bases; bases outside gene matches: 7. CDR3 length: 13 residues. CDR3 in amino acids: CASSRQGIHEQYF. CDR3 nucleotides: TGTGCCAGTAGCCGACAGGGAATCCACGAGCAGTACTTC.

The rearrangement uses TRBV30 and TRBJ2-1; D is perhaps TRBD1 (6 bases). Germline CDR1 is GTSNPN and CDR2 is SVGIG (reference sequence). V was trimmed by 3 bases and J by 8 bases, leaving 17 bases between them. This CDR3 is built from 14 residues. The CDR3 bases are TGTGCCTGGAGACCCAGGGGTAATGTCTATGAGCAGTTCTTC. Amino acid sequence: CAWRPRGNVYEQFF.

V usage is TRBV15 and J usage is TRBJ1-3, with D tentatively TRBD1 (5 bases). Trimming took off 5 bases at V and 4 bases at J, with 15 bases between the two ends. Looked up from germline, CDR1 is LNHNV and CDR2 is YYDKDF (reference sequence). The CDR3 has 15 amino acids. The chain's CDR3 is CATSRDFPTGNTIYF. The DNA of the CDR3 is TGTGCCACCAGCCGGGACTTCCCTACCGGAAACACCATATATTTT.

The J gene is TRBJ1-5, the V gene TRBV4-1, with D unclear. The CDR3 consists of 16 residues. The germline V and J ends were trimmed by 1 base and 1 base, with 11 bases remaining between them. Germline V gene sequence: CDR1 MGHRA, CDR2 YSYEKL. The CDR3 DNA sequence: TGCGCCAGCAGCCAAGTCCGCGGCAAAAGCAATCAGCCCCAGCATTTT. Amino acid sequence: CASSQVRGKSNQPQHF.

The CDR3 loop is CASSPWGQSYGYTF. The CDR3 nucleotides are TGTGCCAGCAGTCCCTGGGGACAGAGCTATGGCTACACCTTC. The genes are TRBV2 and TRBJ1-2, with 7 bases aligning to TRBD1. V was clipped by 5 bases and J by 4 bases; unmatched bases: 7. This CDR3 is 14 amino acids long. Germline V gene sequence: CDR1 SNHLY, CDR2 FYNNEI.

The chain is built from TRBV30 and TRBJ2-1, with D perhaps TRBD2 (6 bases). The CDR3 length is 17 residues. Trimming shortened V by 0 bases and J by 8 bases, and 23 bases separated the two germline ends. In germline, CDR1 is GTSNPN, CDR2 SVGIG (reference sequence). The CDR3 region is CAWSVRTPGLLGDEQFF. CDR3 in DNA: TGTGCCTGGAGTGTACGCACGCCGGGACTCCTGGGGGATGAGCAGTTCTTC.